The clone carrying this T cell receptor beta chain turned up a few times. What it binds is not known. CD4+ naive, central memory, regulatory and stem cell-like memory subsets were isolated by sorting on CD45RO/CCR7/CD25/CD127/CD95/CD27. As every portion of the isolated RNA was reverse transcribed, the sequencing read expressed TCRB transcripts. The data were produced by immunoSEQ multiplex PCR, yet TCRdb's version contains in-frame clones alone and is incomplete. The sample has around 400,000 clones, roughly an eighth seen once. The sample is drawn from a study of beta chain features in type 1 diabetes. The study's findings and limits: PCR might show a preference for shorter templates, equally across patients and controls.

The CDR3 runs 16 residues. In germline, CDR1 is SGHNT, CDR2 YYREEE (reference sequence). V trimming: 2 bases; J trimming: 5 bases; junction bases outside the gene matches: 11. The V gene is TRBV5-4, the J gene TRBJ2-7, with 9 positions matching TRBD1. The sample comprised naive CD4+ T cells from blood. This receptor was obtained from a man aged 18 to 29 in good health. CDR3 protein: CASSLNLRQGVDEQYF. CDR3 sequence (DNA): TGTGCCAGCAGCTTAAACCTCCGACAGGGGGTCGACGAGCAGTACTTC. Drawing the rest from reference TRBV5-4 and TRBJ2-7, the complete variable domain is ETGVTQSPTHLIKTRGQQVTLRCSSQSGHNTVSWYQQALGQGPQFIFQYYREEENGRGNFPPRFSGLQFPNYSSELNVNALELDDSALYLCASSLNLRQGVDEQYFGPGTRLTVT.